This T cell receptor (beta chain) comes out of a study of chronic HIV infection and antiretroviral therapy. Each CDR3 protein gets one entry after TCRdb re-called the 5' RACE reads with MiXCR. This table has about 31,000 distinct CDR3 sequences, 7% to 10% appearing once. The CDR3 extends over 15 amino acids. Per germline, CDR1 LNHDA and CDR2 SQIVND (reference sequence). V lost 3 bases to trimming and J lost 8 bases, with 14 bases between them. This clonotype was recorded many times. The rearrangement links TRBV19 to TRBJ1-6; perhaps TRBD1 as D (5 bases). This clonotype was sampled from an adult who had HIV and had not received antiretroviral therapy, or was an uninfected healthy control (not recorded which). The material sequenced was peripheral blood. CDR3 sequence: CASSIDSRRDSPLHF. The CDR3 DNA is TGTGCCAGTAGTATTGACAGTCGAAGAGATTCACCCCTCCACTTT. Complete variable domain (other parts from reference TRBV19 and TRBJ1-6): DGGITQSPKYLFRKEGQNVTLSCEQNLNHDAMYWYRQDPGQGLRLIYYSQIVNDFQKGDIAEGYSVSREKKESFPLTVTSAQKNPTAFYLCASSIDSRRDSPLHFGNGTRLTVT.